One sample yielded the 2 T cell receptor beta chains listed below, sequenced in a study of cytotoxic CD8 clonotypes in ibrutinib-treated CLL. The method was immunoSEQ multiplex PCR; TCRdb's version includes in-frame clones alone and lacks a portion of them. The repertoire has under 200,000 clones, 81% of them found once; the top ten carry roughly 1.9%. The sequencing here drew on PBMCs, taken after 12 months of ibrutinib treatment. The origin of the receptors is a human donor with chronic lymphocytic leukemia.

The genes are TRBV15 and TRBJ2-7, with unresolved D. Germline CDR1 is LNHNV and CDR2 is YYDKDF (reference sequence). V lost 1 base, J lost 0 bases, and 10 bases lay in between. This CDR3 has 15 residues. Written as DNA, the CDR3 is TGTGCCACCAGCAGAGGTACAGTAAGCTCCTACGAGCAGTACTTC. It yields the protein CATSRGTVSSYEQYF.

V is TRBV27 and J is TRBJ1-5; 7 bases agree with TRBD1. The germline CDR1 and CDR2 sequences are MNHEY and SMNVEV (reference sequence). The CDR3 has 15 residues. The J segment lost 9 bases and the V segment lost 5 bases, leaving 13 bases of the junction unmatched. In nucleotides, the CDR3 is TGTGCCAGCAGTCCAGCCTCAGGGGGTGGACTGCCCCAGCATTTT. It translates to CASSPASGGGLPQHF.